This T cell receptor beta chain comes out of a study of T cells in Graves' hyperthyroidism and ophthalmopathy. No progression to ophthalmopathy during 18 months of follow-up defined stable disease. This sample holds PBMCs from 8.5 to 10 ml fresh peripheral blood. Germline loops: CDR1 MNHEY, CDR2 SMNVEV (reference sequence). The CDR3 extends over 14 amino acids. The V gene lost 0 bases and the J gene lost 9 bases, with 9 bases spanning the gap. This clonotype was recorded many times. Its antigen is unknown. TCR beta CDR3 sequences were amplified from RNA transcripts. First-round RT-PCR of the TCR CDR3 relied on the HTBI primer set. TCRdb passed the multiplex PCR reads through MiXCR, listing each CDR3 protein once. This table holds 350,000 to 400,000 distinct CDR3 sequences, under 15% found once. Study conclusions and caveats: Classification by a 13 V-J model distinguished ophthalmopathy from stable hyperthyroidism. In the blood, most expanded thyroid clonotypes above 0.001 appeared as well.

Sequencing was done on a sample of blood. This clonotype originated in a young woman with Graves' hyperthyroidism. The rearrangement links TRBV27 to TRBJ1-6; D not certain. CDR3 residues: CASSLSTNRSPLHF. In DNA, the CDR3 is TGTGCCAGCAGTTTATCTACTAATCGTTCACCCCTCCACTTT.